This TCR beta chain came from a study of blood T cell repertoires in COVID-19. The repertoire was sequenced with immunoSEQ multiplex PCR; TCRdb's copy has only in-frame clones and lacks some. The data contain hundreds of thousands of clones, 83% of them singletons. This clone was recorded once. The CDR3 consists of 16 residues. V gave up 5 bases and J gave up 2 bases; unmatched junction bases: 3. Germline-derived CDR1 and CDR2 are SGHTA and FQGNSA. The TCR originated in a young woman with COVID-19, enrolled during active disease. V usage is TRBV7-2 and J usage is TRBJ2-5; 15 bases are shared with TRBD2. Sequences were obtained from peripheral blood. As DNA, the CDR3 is TGTGCCAGCAGCCAGGGACTAGCGGGGGGACAAGAGACCCAGTACTTC. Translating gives CASSQGLAGGQETQYF.